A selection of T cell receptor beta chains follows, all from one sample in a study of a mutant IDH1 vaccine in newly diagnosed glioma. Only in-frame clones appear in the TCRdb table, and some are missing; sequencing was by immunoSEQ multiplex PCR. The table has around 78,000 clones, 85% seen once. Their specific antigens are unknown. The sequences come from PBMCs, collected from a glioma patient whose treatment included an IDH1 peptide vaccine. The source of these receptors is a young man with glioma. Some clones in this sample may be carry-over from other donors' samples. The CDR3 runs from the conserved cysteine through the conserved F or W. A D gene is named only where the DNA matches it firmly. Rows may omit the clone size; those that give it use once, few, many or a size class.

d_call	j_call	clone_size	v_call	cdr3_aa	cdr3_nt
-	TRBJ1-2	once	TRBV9	CASSVAGVNYGYTF	TGTGCCAGCAGCGTAGCTGGTGTTAACTATGGCTACACCTTC
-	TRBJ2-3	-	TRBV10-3	CAISEGLTSTDTQYF	TGTGCCATCAGTGAAGGACTCACTAGCACAGATACGCAGTATTTT
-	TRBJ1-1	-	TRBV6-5	CASSSHRTLNTEAFF	TGTGCCAGCAGTTCTCACCGGACACTTAACACTGAAGCTTTCTTT
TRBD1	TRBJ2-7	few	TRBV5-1	CASSFDLDRVYF	TGCGCCAGCAGCTTTGACTTGGACAGGGTGTACTTC
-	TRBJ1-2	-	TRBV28	CASTLGGNGYTF	TGTGCCAGCACCTTGGGGGGGAATGGCTACACCTTC
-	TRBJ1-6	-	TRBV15	CATSSASGSPLHF	TGTGCCACCAGCAGTGCCTCGGGTTCACCCCTCCACTTT
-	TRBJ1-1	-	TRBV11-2	CASSFIRGYGAEAFF	TGTGCCAGCAGCTTCATTCGGGGTTACGGGGCTGAAGCTTTCTTT
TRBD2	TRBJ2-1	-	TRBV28	CASSSRLAGEWDEQFF	TGTGCCAGCAGCTCCCGCCTAGCGGGAGAATGGGATGAGCAGTTCTTC
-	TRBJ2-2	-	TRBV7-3	CASSLRAGDANTGELFF	TGTGCCAGCAGCTTAAGGGCCGGGGACGCCAACACCGGGGAGCTGTTTTTT
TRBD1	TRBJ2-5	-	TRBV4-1	CASSQDPGTGGTQYF	TGCGCCAGCAGCCAAGACCCCGGGACAGGGGGGACCCAGTACTTC
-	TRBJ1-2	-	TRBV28	CASSADHNYGYTF	TGTGCCAGCAGTGCCGACCACAACTATGGCTACACCTTC
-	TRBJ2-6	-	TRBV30	CAWRVGDGSGANVLTF	TGTGCCTGGAGGGTAGGTGACGGCTCTGGGGCCAACGTCCTGACTTTC
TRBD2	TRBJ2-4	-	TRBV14	CASSQDSGLAGRRSKNIQYF	TGTGCCAGCAGCCAAGATTCGGGACTAGCGGGCAGGAGATCCAAAAACATTCAGTACTTC
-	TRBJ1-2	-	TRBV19	CASSPSMGGYTF	TGTGCCAGTAGTCCCTCGATGGGGGGCTACACCTTC
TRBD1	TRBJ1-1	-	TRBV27	CASSLRGTGMTEAFF	TGTGCCAGCAGTTTGCGAGGGACAGGGATGACTGAAGCTTTCTTT
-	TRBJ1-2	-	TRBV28	CASSLWQGKDGYTF	TGTGCCAGCAGTTTATGGCAGGGGAAGGACGGCTACACCTTC
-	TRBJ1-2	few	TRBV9	CASSAHSTSLIYGYTF	TGTGCCAGCAGCGCACATAGTACTTCGTTGATTTATGGCTACACCTTC
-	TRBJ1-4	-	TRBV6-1	CASSDGRRTTNEKLFF	TGTGCCAGCAGTGACGGGAGGAGGACTACTAATGAAAAACTGTTTTTT
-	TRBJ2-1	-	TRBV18	CASSPPRPMRGEQFF	TGTGCCAGCTCACCACCGCGTCCCATGCGGGGTGAGCAGTTCTTC
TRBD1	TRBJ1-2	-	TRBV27	CASSSYRGDYGYTF	TGTGCCAGCAGTTCTTACAGGGGCGACTATGGCTACACCTTC
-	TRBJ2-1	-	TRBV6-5	CASSRQVSYNEQFF	TGTGCCAGCAGTAGACAGGTTTCCTACAATGAGCAGTTCTTC
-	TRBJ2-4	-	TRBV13	CASSSRLVAKNIQYF	TGTGCCAGCAGCTCCCGACTAGTAGCCAAAAACATTCAGTACTTC
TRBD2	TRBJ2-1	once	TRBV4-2	CASSQGKRGGFSYNEQFF	TGTGCCAGCAGCCAAGGGAAGCGGGGGGGCTTTTCCTACAATGAGCAGTTCTTC
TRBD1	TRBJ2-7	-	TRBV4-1	CASSQEGTGVREQYF	TGCGCCAGCAGCCAAGAAGGGACAGGGGTTCGCGAGCAGTACTTC
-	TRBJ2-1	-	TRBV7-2	CASSPRQESYNEQFF	TGTGCCAGCAGCCCCAGACAGGAGAGCTACAATGAGCAGTTCTTC
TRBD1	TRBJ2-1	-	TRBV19	CASSIIRGSSYNEQFF	TGTGCCAGTAGTATAATCAGGGGGAGCTCCTACAATGAGCAGTTCTTC
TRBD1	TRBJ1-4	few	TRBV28	CASSTQGAHEKLFF	TGTGCCAGCAGTACACAGGGGGCGCATGAAAAACTGTTTTTT
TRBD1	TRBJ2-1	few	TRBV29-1	CSVEVYRGYNEQFF	TGCAGCGTTGAAGTCTACAGGGGATACAATGAGCAGTTCTTC
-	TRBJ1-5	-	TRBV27	CASSLTGRNQPQHF	TGTGCCAGCAGCCTTACAGGGAGGAATCAGCCCCAGCATTTT
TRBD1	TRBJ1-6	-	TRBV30	CAWSGDSTSPLHF	TGTGCCTGGAGTGGGGACAGTACTTCACCCCTCCACTTT
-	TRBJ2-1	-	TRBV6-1	CASSEAGVYGGLYNEQFF	TGTGCCAGCAGTGAAGCGGGAGTATACGGCGGCCTCTACAATGAGCAGTTCTTC
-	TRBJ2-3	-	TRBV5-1	CASSPNSGTDTQYF	TGCGCCAGCAGCCCGAATAGTGGCACAGATACGCAGTATTTT
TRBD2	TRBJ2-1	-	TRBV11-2	CASSSGLAGYNEQFF	TGTGCCAGCAGCTCCGGACTAGCGGGGTACAATGAGCAGTTCTTC
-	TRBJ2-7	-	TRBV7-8	CASSTRLVPYEQYF	TGTGCCAGCAGTACACGGTTGGTCCCCTACGAGCAGTACTTC
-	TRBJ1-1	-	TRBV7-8	CASSLAGDTEAFF	TGTGCCAGCAGCTTAGCGGGAGACACTGAAGCTTTCTTT
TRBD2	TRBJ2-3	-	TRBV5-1	CASRASGRVDTQYF	TGCGCCAGCCGAGCTAGCGGGAGAGTAGATACGCAGTATTTT
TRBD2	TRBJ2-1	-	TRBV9	CASSDSGTSGTSSYNEQFF	TGTGCCAGCAGCGACTCCGGGACTAGCGGGACAAGCTCCTACAATGAGCAGTTCTTC
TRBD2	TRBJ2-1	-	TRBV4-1	CASSQDAGGPRAYNEQFF	TGCGCCAGCAGCCAAGATGCGGGGGGGCCTCGGGCCTACAATGAGCAGTTCTTC
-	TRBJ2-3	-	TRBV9	CASSVGGPSTDTQYF	TGTGCCAGCAGCGTAGGTGGGCCGAGCACAGATACGCAGTATTTT
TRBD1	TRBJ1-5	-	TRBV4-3	CASSQEYVKDYRQGRLPQHF	TGCGCCAGCAGCCAAGAATACGTGAAGGACTATCGACAGGGGAGGTTGCCCCAGCATTTT
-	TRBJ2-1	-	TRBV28	CASSPGGSSYNEQFF	TGTGCCAGCAGCCCAGGGGGGAGCTCCTACAATGAGCAGTTCTTC
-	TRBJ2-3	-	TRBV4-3	CASSQLEGDFGTQYF	TGCGCCAGCAGCCAGCTCGAGGGGGACTTCGGTACGCAGTATTTT
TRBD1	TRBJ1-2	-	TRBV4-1	CASSQDQQGNGYTF	TGCGCCAGCAGCCAAGATCAACAGGGGAATGGCTACACCTTC
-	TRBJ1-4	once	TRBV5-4	CASSPGNKEKLFF	TGTGCCAGCAGCCCTGGAAACAAAGAAAAACTGTTTTTT
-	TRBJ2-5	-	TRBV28	CASSLNLQETQYF	TGTGCCAGCAGTTTAAACCTACAAGAGACCCAGTACTTC
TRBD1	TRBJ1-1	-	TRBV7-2	CASSLAGTGGTEAFF	TGTGCCAGCAGCCTCGCCGGGACAGGGGGCACTGAAGCTTTCTTT
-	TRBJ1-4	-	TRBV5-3	CARSLISFGGSTNEKLFF	TGTGCCAGAAGCTTAATATCATTCGGCGGTTCAACTAATGAAAAACTGTTTTTT
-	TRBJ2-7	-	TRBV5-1	CASSLGGESNEQYF	TGCGCCAGCAGCTTGGGAGGGGAGTCAAACGAGCAGTACTTC
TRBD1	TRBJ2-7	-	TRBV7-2	CASSLEGQGGYEQYF	TGTGCCAGCAGCTTAGAGGGACAGGGAGGCTACGAGCAGTACTTC
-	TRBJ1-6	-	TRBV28	CASSLGQLTNSPLHF	TGTGCCAGCAGTCTCGGACAGTTAACGAATTCACCCCTCCACTTT
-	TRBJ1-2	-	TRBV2	CASSEAMSFRSNYGYTF	TGTGCCAGCAGTGAAGCGATGTCCTTTCGTTCTAACTATGGCTACACCTTC
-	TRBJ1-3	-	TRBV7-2	CASSLMGGGGNTIYF	TGTGCCAGCAGCTTAATGGGGGGCGGCGGAAACACCATATATTTT
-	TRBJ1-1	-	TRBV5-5	CASEGYMNTEAFF	TGTGCCAGCGAAGGATATATGAACACTGAAGCTTTCTTT
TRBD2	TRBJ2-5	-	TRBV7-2	CATAGGPQETQYF	TGTGCCACGGCGGGGGGGCCGCAAGAGACCCAGTACTTC